A selection of T cell receptor beta chains follows, all from one sample in a study of vaccination and CD4 T cells after COVID-19. These receptors' targets are unknown. MiXCR, applied by TCRdb to the PCR reads, yields one record per CDR3 protein. The sample has 15,000 to 16,000 distinct CDR3 sequences; around 70% are singletons. The sequencing sample was made of CD4+ T cells from blood, cultured in vitro. These receptors all stem from a human donor who had recovered from COVID-19. Both conserved end residues are part of each CDR3. D genes are given only for firm matches. For some rows the clone size is stated as once, few or many, or as a class when expanded; others skip it.

D	V	J	size	DNA	CDR3
.	TRBV6-1	TRBJ2-7	.	TGTGCCAGCAGTCGCGAGCGGGCTGGGTACGAGCAGTACTTC	CASSRERAGYEQYF
.	TRBV28	TRBJ1-5	.	TGTGCCAGCTGGAGGGGTTCGGGCAATCAGCCCCAGCATTTT	CASWRGSGNQPQHF
.	TRBV24-1	TRBJ2-6	.	TGTGCCACCAGTGATTCCCCTGGGGCCAACGTCCTGACTTTC	CATSDSPGANVLTF
TRBD2	TRBV7-2	TRBJ2-2	.	TGTGCCAGCAGCCCCCGGGGACTAGCGCGCAGGGAGCTGTTTTTT	CASSPRGLARRELFF
TRBD1	TRBV19	TRBJ2-5	.	TGTGCCAGTAGTCCAAAGGGGCCGACAGGGACGACCCAAGAGACCCAGTACTTC	CASSPKGPTGTTQETQYF
.	TRBV6-1	TRBJ2-3	.	TGTGCCAGCATTCTACAGGGTGACACAGATACGCAGTATTTT	CASILQGDTDTQYF
TRBD1	TRBV19	TRBJ1-2	.	TGTGCCAGTAGTATCCCGGGACAGGAGAACTATGGCTACACCTTC	CASSIPGQENYGYTF
.	TRBV2	TRBJ2-7	once	TGTGCCAGCACGGGTAACTCCTACGAGCAGTACTTC	CASTGNSYEQYF
.	TRBV24-1	TRBJ2-3	.	TGTGCCACCGGGGGAGGCAGCGCAGATACGCAGTATTTT	CATGGGSADTQYF
.	TRBV7-2	TRBJ2-2	.	TGTGCCAGCCCGTCCGGGGTGGGGGCCGGGGAGCTGTTTTTT	CASPSGVGAGELFF
.	TRBV24-1	TRBJ1-1	.	TGTGCCACCAGTGGACCCGCGAGGACTGAAGCTTTCTTT	CATSGPARTEAFF
.	TRBV19	TRBJ1-5	.	TGTGCCAGTAGTATTAGGGGCGGCCAGCCCCAGCATTTT	CASSIRGGQPQHF
TRBD2	TRBV7-2	TRBJ2-2	.	TGTGCCAGCAGCTTAGGGGGACTAGCGAGAAACACCGGGGAGCTGTTTTTT	CASSLGGLARNTGELFF
TRBD1	TRBV19	TRBJ1-1	.	TGTGCCAGTAATGGGGACAGCGGGTCGGCTTTCTTT	CASNGDSGSAFF
.	TRBV7-9	TRBJ1-3	.	TGTGCCAGCAGCTTATCCCCATTCGGCCAAGGAAACACCATATATTTT	CASSLSPFGQGNTIYF
.	TRBV7-8	TRBJ2-2	.	TGTGCCAGCAGCTTAGCCCCTCCTGTGGTAGGCGGGGAGCTGTTTTTT	CASSLAPPVVGGELFF
.	TRBV7-9	TRBJ1-1	.	TGTGCCAGCAGGGGGGGGGCCGGGAACACTGAAGCTTTCTTT	CASRGGAGNTEAFF
TRBD1	TRBV19	TRBJ1-5	.	TGTGCCAGTAGTAGAGGGACAGGGGGTCGGCCCCAGCATTTT	CASSRGTGGRPQHF
.	TRBV20-1	TRBJ1-3	.	TGCAGTGCCCTTGGAGGAAACACCATATATTTT	CSALGGNTIYF
.	TRBV20-1	TRBJ1-5	.	TGCAGTGCTGGAACCCGGGGGGCGCGCAATCAGCCCCAGCATTTT	CSAGTRGARNQPQHF
.	TRBV18	TRBJ1-3	.	TGTGCCAGCTCACAGGGAGGTCGTGGAAACACCATATATTTT	CASSQGGRGNTIYF
.	TRBV6-2/TRBV6-3	TRBJ1-1	.	TGTGCCAGCAGCCCGGACAGCACCTTGAACACTGAAGCTTTCTTT	CASSPDSTLNTEAFF
TRBD1	TRBV20-1	TRBJ1-4	.	TGCAGTGCTAGAGTGGGGACAGGGGTAGAAAAACTGTTTTTT	CSARVGTGVEKLFF
TRBD1	TRBV29-1	TRBJ1-5	.	TGCAGCGTTGCCATCGGGACAGGATACAATCAGCCCCAGCATTTT	CSVAIGTGYNQPQHF
.	TRBV28	TRBJ2-3	.	TGTGTCAGCAGTAGCCCGAGGCGGCCCACAGATACGCAGTATTTT	CVSSSPRRPTDTQYF
TRBD2	TRBV19	TRBJ2-5	.	TGTGCCAGTAGTCTGCTGGGACTAGCTAGAGAGACCCAGTACTTC	CASSLLGLARETQYF
TRBD1	TRBV19	TRBJ2-1	.	TGTGCCAGTAGTATGGCCGGGACAGGGGTGTACAATGAGCAGTTCTTC	CASSMAGTGVYNEQFF
TRBD1	TRBV7-2	TRBJ2-7	once	TGTGCCAGCAGCTCCCCTCACAGGGGAGACTACGAGCAGTACTTC	CASSSPHRGDYEQYF